This TCR beta chain emerged from a study of blood T cell repertoires in COVID-19. TCRdb's copy holds only in-frame clones and misses some; the assay was immunoSEQ multiplex PCR. The profile covers some 220,000 clones, with around 80% appearing a single time and 7.2% taken by the ten largest. The CDR3 is 12 residues long. Germline CDR1 is LGHDT and CDR2 is YNNKEL (reference sequence). The germline V and J ends were trimmed by 4 bases and 5 bases, with 8 bases remaining between them. This clonotype was obtained from a woman aged 70-85 years with acute or convalescent COVID-19. The chain is built from TRBV3-1 (or the pseudogene TRBV3-2) and TRBJ2-5; D unresolved. Sequenced: peripheral blood. CDR3 residues: CASSLQAETQYF. The CDR3 DNA follows: TGTGCCAGCAGCCTACAAGCGGAGACCCAGTACTTC.